The rows below give T cell receptor beta chains drawn from one sample of a study of T cells after yellow fever vaccination. TCRdb reanalysed the 5' RACE reads using MiXCR and keeps one entry per CDR3 protein. The profile covers about 340,000 distinct CDR3 sequences, with approximately 13% appearing a single time and 3.2% taken by the ten largest. Here the sequenced sample was CD4+ T cells sorted from PBMCs, taken 15 days after the yellow fever booster vaccination. Receptors originate from a man in his late teens or twenties who received the YFV17D yellow fever vaccine. Both conserved end residues are part of each CDR3. Fields, in order: V gene, D gene, J gene, clone size, CDR3 DNA, CDR3 protein. The D gene is left open where the match is weak. The size of a clone is reported for some rows only, either as once, few or many, or as a class for expanded clones.

>TRBV7-2|TRBD1|TRBJ1-2|NA
TGTGCCAGCAGCCCGGACAGGTTGGGGTATGGCTACACCTTC
CASSPDRLGYGYTF
>TRBV10-3|NA|TRBJ2-5|NA
TGTGCCACCACGGACGGCCAAGAGACCCAGTACTTC
CATTDGQETQYF
>TRBV3-1|TRBD1|TRBJ1-2|few
TGTGCCAGCAGCCAATCCCCGCCAGGGGGCTACTATGGCTACACCTTC
CASSQSPPGGYYGYTF
>TRBV6-5|NA|TRBJ2-2|NA
TGTGCCAGCAGTTACTGGGACACCGGGGAGCTGTTTTTT
CASSYWDTGELFF
>TRBV20-1|TRBD1|TRBJ1-1|many
TGCAGTGCTTCCCGATCAGGGGGGTCGAACACTGAAGCTTTCTTT
CSASRSGGSNTEAFF
>TRBV7-2|NA|TRBJ1-6|few
TGTGCCAGCAGCTTAAACAGGGCAGGAAATAATTCACCCCTCCACTTT
CASSLNRAGNNSPLHF
>TRBV6-6|NA|TRBJ1-1|NA
TGTGCCAGCAGTGACCCGAGTGGGAACACTGAAGCTTTCTTT
CASSDPSGNTEAFF
>TRBV5-4|TRBD2|TRBJ2-3|NA
TGTGCCAGCAGCTTGGCGGGCGGGGGGAGGACAGATACGCAGTATTTT
CASSLAGGGRTDTQYF
>TRBV28|TRBD2|TRBJ2-3|NA
TGTGCCAGCAGTGGAGCGGGGGTGGGCACAGATACGCAGTATTTT
CASSGAGVGTDTQYF
>TRBV11-2|TRBD1|TRBJ1-2|NA
TGTGCCAGCAGCTTAGGACCAACAGGGGACTATGGCTACACCTTC
CASSLGPTGDYGYTF
>TRBV30|NA|TRBJ1-1|few
TGTGCCTGGAGTCTCCAGAGGAACACTGAAGCTTTCTTT
CAWSLQRNTEAFF
>TRBV4-1|NA|TRBJ2-4|many
TGCGCCAGCAGCCCCATGGGGGTGGCCAAAAACATTCAGTACTTC
CASSPMGVAKNIQYF
>TRBV9|NA|TRBJ1-1|few
TGTGCCAGCAGCAGGGAGGGCCCTCCCGACACTGAAGCTTTCTTT
CASSREGPPDTEAFF
>TRBV24-1|TRBD1|TRBJ1-5|NA
TGTGCCACCAGTGATTTGCCAGGACAGGTACATTTT
CATSDLPGQVHF
>TRBV6-2/TRBV6-3|NA|TRBJ2-3|few
TGTGCCAGCAGTTACGGGGAAGATACGCAGTATTTT
CASSYGEDTQYF
>TRBV11-2|NA|TRBJ2-5|NA
TGTGCCAGCAGCTTAGTCCTGAAGTGGAAAGAGACCCAGTACTTC
CASSLVLKWKETQYF
>TRBV20-1|TRBD2|TRBJ2-4|few
TGCAGTGCTTACGATAGCGGGGGGGCATTTGCCAAAAACATTCAGTACTTC
CSAYDSGGAFAKNIQYF
>TRBV4-3|NA|TRBJ1-2|few
TGCGCCAGCAGCCAAGAGAAGACTTATGGCTACACCTTC
CASSQEKTYGYTF
>TRBV29-1|NA|TRBJ1-1|NA
TGCAGCGTTGAGGGGGGGGCTGAGACTGAAGCTTTCTTT
CSVEGGAETEAFF
>TRBV5-1|NA|TRBJ1-2|NA
TGCGCCAGCAGCTTGGGTGGGCAGGACCGACGTGGCTACACCTTC
CASSLGGQDRRGYTF
>TRBV2|NA|TRBJ1-2|NA
TGTGCGAGCAGTGAAGCGCTTCGGGGAGATGGCTACACCTTC
CASSEALRGDGYTF
>TRBV21-1|NA|TRBJ2-1|few
TGTGCCAGCAACGTTGTAAGGGGGGGGAATGAGCAGTTCTTC
CASNVVRGGNEQFF
>TRBV7-2|NA|TRBJ2-2|NA
TGTGCCAGCACCCTGCTGGCATTGGGCACCGGGGAGCTGTTTTTT
CASTLLALGTGELFF
>TRBV20-1|TRBD2|TRBJ2-3|few
TGCAGTGCTCCCACTAGCGGGAACACAGATACGCAGTATTTT
CSAPTSGNTDTQYF